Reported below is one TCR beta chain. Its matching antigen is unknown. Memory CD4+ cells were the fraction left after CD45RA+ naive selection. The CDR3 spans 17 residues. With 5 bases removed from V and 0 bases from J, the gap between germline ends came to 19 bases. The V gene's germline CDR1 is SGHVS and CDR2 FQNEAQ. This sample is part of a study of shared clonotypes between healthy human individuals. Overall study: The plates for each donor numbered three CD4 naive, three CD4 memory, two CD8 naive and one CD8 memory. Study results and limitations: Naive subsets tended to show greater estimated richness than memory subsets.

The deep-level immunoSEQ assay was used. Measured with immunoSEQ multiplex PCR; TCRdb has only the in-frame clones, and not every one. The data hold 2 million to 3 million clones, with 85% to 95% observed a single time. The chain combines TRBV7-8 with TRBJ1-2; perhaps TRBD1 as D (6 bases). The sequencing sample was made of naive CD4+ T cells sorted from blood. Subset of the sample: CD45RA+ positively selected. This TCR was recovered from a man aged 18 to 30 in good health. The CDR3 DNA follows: TGTGCCAGCAGCCTGCGACAGGAGCCTACTTCTAACTATGGCTACACCTTC. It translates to CASSLRQEPTSNYGYTF.